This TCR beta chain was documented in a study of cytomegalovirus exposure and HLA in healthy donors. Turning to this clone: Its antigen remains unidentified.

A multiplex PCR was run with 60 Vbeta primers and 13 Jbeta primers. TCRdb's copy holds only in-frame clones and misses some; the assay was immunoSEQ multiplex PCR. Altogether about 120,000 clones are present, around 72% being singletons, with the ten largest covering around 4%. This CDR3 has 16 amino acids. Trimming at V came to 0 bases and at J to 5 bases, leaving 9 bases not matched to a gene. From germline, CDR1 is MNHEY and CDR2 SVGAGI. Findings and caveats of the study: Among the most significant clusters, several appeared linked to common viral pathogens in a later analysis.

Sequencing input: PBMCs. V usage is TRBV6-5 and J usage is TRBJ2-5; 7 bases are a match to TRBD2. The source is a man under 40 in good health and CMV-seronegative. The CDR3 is CASSYSPQGGRETQYF. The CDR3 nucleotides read TGTGCCAGCAGTTACTCGCCTCAGGGAGGGAGGGAGACCCAGTACTTC.